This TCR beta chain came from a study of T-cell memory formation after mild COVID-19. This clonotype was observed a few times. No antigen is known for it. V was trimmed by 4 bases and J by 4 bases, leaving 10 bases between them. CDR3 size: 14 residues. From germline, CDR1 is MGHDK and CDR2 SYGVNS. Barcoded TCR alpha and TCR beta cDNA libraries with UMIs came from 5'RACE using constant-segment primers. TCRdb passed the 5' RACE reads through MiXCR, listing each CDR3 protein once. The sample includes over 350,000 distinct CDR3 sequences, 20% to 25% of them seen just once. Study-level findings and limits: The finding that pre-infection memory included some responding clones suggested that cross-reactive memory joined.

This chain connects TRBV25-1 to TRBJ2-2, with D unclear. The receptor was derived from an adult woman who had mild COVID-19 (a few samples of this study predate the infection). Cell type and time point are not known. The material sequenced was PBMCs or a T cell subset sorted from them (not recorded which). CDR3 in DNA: TGTGCCAGCAGTGCCTTTACGGGCACCGGGGAGCTGTTTTTT. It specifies CASSAFTGTGELFF. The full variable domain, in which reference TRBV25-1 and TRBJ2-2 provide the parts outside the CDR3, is EADIYQTPRYLVIGTGKKITLECSQTMGHDKMYWYQQDPGMELHLIHYSYGVNSTEKGDLSSESTVSRIRTEHFPLTLESARPSHTSQYLCASSAFTGTGELFFGEGSRLTVL.